Below, 2 T cell receptor beta chains from the same sample are listed, as sequenced in a study of OX40 agonist ivuxolimab in advanced cancers. The method was immunoSEQ multiplex PCR; TCRdb's version includes in-frame clones alone and lacks a portion of them. The repertoire holds about 90,000 clones, with roughly 90% as singletons. The sequencing here drew on CD4+ or CD8+ T cells sorted from blood, taken in a trial of the OX40 agonist ivuxolimab. These receptors came from an adult with an advanced solid tumor such as melanoma, head and neck, liver or kidney cancer.

V is TRBV11-2 and J is TRBJ1-6; D not certain. The CDR3 is made up of 13 amino acids. Germline CDR1 reads SGHAT; CDR2 reads FQNNGV. Trimming left V 4 bases short and J 5 bases short, with 6 bases between. CDR3: CASSSRNNSPLHF. The CDR3 bases are TGTGCCAGCAGCTCTAGGAATAATTCACCCCTCCACTTT.

The rearrangement links TRBV19 to TRBJ1-4; TRBD1 might be the D (5 bases). Germline V gives CDR1 LNHDA, CDR2 SQIVND (reference sequence). V was cut by 0 bases and J by 8 bases, with 16 bases left in between. The CDR3 consists of 16 residues. CDR3 loop: CASSIDPGPRAEKLFF. CDR3 DNA sequence: TGTGCCAGTAGTATAGACCCGGGACCTCGGGCGGAAAAACTGTTTTTT.